A selection of T cell receptor beta chains follows, all from one sample in a study of T cell responses to AZD1222 COVID-19 vaccine. TCRdb keeps only in-frame clones here, not all; method: immunoSEQ multiplex PCR. The sample has 100,000 to 150,000 clones; 84% are singletons. This sample comprised peripheral blood, obtained 28 days after the second AZD1222 dose. The receptor set was obtained from an adult who received the AZD1222 COVID-19 vaccine. Both conserved end residues are part of each CDR3. Fields, in order: CDR3 protein, CDR3 DNA, clone size, D gene, V gene, J gene. The D gene is left open where the match is weak. Clone size is not always given. Where it is, it says once, few, many or a class for expanded clones.

cdr3_aa: CASSQGPRAWDGYTF; cdr3_nt: TGCGCCAGCAGCCAGGGCCCCAGGGCGTGGGATGGCTACACCTTC; clone_size: NA; d_call: NA; v_call: TRBV4-1; j_call: TRBJ1-2
cdr3_aa: CASDRGQSNTIYF; cdr3_nt: TGTGCCAGCGACAGGGGGCAATCAAACACCATATATTTT; clone_size: NA; d_call: TRBD1; v_call: TRBV9; j_call: TRBJ1-3
cdr3_aa: CASSLAYEQFF; cdr3_nt: TGTGCCAGCAGTTTAGCTTATGAGCAGTTCTTC; clone_size: NA; d_call: NA; v_call: TRBV12-3/TRBV12-4; j_call: TRBJ2-1
cdr3_aa: CASSLGLQGQTGELFF; cdr3_nt: TGTGCCAGCAGCTTGGGATTGCAGGGGCAGACCGGGGAGCTGTTTTTT; clone_size: NA; d_call: NA; v_call: TRBV5-6; j_call: TRBJ2-2
cdr3_aa: CASRSQGHSYEQYF; cdr3_nt: TGTGCCAGCAGAAGTCAAGGGCATTCCTACGAGCAGTACTTC; clone_size: NA; d_call: NA; v_call: TRBV28; j_call: TRBJ2-7
cdr3_aa: CASSRRGTNTGELFF; cdr3_nt: TGTGCCAGCAGCCGGAGGGGAACGAACACCGGGGAGCTGTTTTTT; clone_size: NA; d_call: NA; v_call: TRBV7-2; j_call: TRBJ2-2
cdr3_aa: CASRDSGNTIYF; cdr3_nt: TGTGCCAGCCGGGACTCTGGAAACACCATATATTTT; clone_size: NA; d_call: NA; v_call: TRBV28; j_call: TRBJ1-3
cdr3_aa: CASSLDASADNEQFF; cdr3_nt: TGTGCCAGCAGCTTGGATGCTAGCGCGGACAATGAGCAGTTCTTC; clone_size: NA; d_call: NA; v_call: TRBV5-4; j_call: TRBJ2-1
cdr3_aa: CASSGRDRVMDTQYF; cdr3_nt: TGTGCCAGCAGTGGCAGGGACAGGGTGATGGATACGCAGTATTTT; clone_size: NA; d_call: TRBD1; v_call: TRBV28; j_call: TRBJ2-3
cdr3_aa: CASSSPGINSPLHF; cdr3_nt: TGTGCCAGCAGCAGCCCCGGGATTAATTCACCCCTCCACTTT; clone_size: NA; d_call: NA; v_call: TRBV6-5; j_call: TRBJ1-6
cdr3_aa: CASSQVTGYEGETQYF; cdr3_nt: TGCGCCAGCAGCCAAGTTACAGGGTATGAGGGGGAGACCCAGTACTTC; clone_size: NA; d_call: NA; v_call: TRBV4-3; j_call: TRBJ2-5
cdr3_aa: CASSDAGGDRNQPQHF; cdr3_nt: TGTGCCAGCAGCGACGCAGGGGGGGATCGCAATCAGCCCCAGCATTTT; clone_size: NA; d_call: TRBD1; v_call: TRBV2; j_call: TRBJ1-5
cdr3_aa: CSVIEGGGNQPQHF; cdr3_nt: TGCAGCGTCATAGAGGGCGGGGGCAATCAGCCCCAGCATTTT; clone_size: NA; d_call: NA; v_call: TRBV29-1; j_call: TRBJ1-5
cdr3_aa: CASSEWIYNEQFF; cdr3_nt: TGCGCCAGCAGTGAGTGGATATACAATGAGCAGTTCTTC; clone_size: once; d_call: NA; v_call: TRBV10-2; j_call: TRBJ2-1
cdr3_aa: CASSVDHSDTQYF; cdr3_nt: TGTGCCAGCAGCGTAGACCACAGCGATACGCAGTATTTT; clone_size: NA; d_call: NA; v_call: TRBV9; j_call: TRBJ2-3
cdr3_aa: CASKGGPTLTDTQYF; cdr3_nt: TGTGCCAGCAAGGGGGGGCCTACTCTCACAGATACGCAGTATTTT; clone_size: NA; d_call: NA; v_call: TRBV28; j_call: TRBJ2-3
cdr3_aa: CASSIGRAGEQYF; cdr3_nt: TGTGCCAGTAGTATAGGCAGGGCAGGGGAGCAGTACTTC; clone_size: NA; d_call: NA; v_call: TRBV19; j_call: TRBJ2-7
cdr3_aa: CASSFTRVKDTNEKLFF; cdr3_nt: TGTGCCAGCAGCTTTACCAGGGTCAAGGATACTAATGAAAAACTGTTTTTT; clone_size: NA; d_call: NA; v_call: TRBV11-2; j_call: TRBJ1-4
cdr3_aa: CASSLDRGGQPQHF; cdr3_nt: TGCGCCAGCAGCTTGGACAGGGGAGGGCAGCCCCAGCATTTT; clone_size: NA; d_call: TRBD1; v_call: TRBV5-1; j_call: TRBJ1-5
cdr3_aa: CASSVQAGAGGYGYTF; cdr3_nt: TGCGCCAGCAGCGTTCAGGCCGGGGCCGGGGGCTATGGCTACACCTTC; clone_size: NA; d_call: NA; v_call: TRBV5-1; j_call: TRBJ1-2
cdr3_aa: CASSLGTGPGNTEAFF; cdr3_nt: TGTGCCAGCAGCTTAGGAACAGGCCCAGGGAACACTGAAGCTTTCTTT; clone_size: once; d_call: NA; v_call: TRBV7-2; j_call: TRBJ1-1
cdr3_aa: CASTPGGVSAEKLFF; cdr3_nt: TGTGCCAGCACCCCCGGGGGTGTATCAGCTGAAAAACTGTTTTTT; clone_size: NA; d_call: NA; v_call: TRBV9; j_call: TRBJ1-4
cdr3_aa: CASSIWAGGQDTQYF; cdr3_nt: TGTGCCAGTAGTATTTGGGCGGGGGGGCAAGATACGCAGTATTTT; clone_size: NA; d_call: TRBD2; v_call: TRBV19; j_call: TRBJ2-3
cdr3_aa: CASSPGGLEETQYF; cdr3_nt: TGTGCCAGCAGCCCCGGGGGGCTAGAAGAGACCCAGTACTTC; clone_size: NA; d_call: NA; v_call: TRBV11-3; j_call: TRBJ2-5
cdr3_aa: CAWKGVGNTIYF; cdr3_nt: TGTGCCTGGAAAGGGGTGGGAAACACCATATATTTT; clone_size: NA; d_call: NA; v_call: TRBV30; j_call: TRBJ1-3
cdr3_aa: CASSLGQGLTYEQYF; cdr3_nt: TGCGCCAGCAGCTTAGGACAGGGGTTAACCTACGAGCAGTACTTC; clone_size: NA; d_call: TRBD1; v_call: TRBV5-1; j_call: TRBJ2-7
cdr3_aa: CASSQDTRNEQYF; cdr3_nt: TGCGCCAGCAGCCAGGATACCCGGAACGAGCAGTACTTC; clone_size: NA; d_call: NA; v_call: TRBV4-3; j_call: TRBJ2-7
cdr3_aa: CAWKGDRGSYEQYF; cdr3_nt: TGTGCCTGGAAGGGGGACAGGGGGTCCTACGAGCAGTACTTC; clone_size: NA; d_call: TRBD1; v_call: TRBV30; j_call: TRBJ2-7
cdr3_aa: CASSQTYQPQHF; cdr3_nt: TGTGCCAGCAGTCAAACCTATCAGCCCCAGCATTTT; clone_size: NA; d_call: NA; v_call: TRBV28; j_call: TRBJ1-5
cdr3_aa: CSVLGYGYTF; cdr3_nt: TGCAGCGTTTTGGGATATGGCTACACCTTC; clone_size: NA; d_call: NA; v_call: TRBV29-1; j_call: TRBJ1-2
cdr3_aa: CASSTEPVQGYTF; cdr3_nt: TGTGCCAGCAGCACTGAACCAGTCCAGGGCTACACCTTC; clone_size: NA; d_call: NA; v_call: TRBV21-1; j_call: TRBJ1-2
cdr3_aa: CASSLDRTSYNEQFF; cdr3_nt: TGTGCCAGCAGTCTTGACAGGACCTCCTACAATGAGCAGTTCTTC; clone_size: NA; d_call: NA; v_call: TRBV6-5; j_call: TRBJ2-1
cdr3_aa: CASSKAIRSSGGPSSYNEQFF; cdr3_nt: TGTGCCAGCAGCAAAGCTATTCGGTCTAGCGGGGGACCCAGCTCCTACAATGAGCAGTTCTTC; clone_size: NA; d_call: NA; v_call: TRBV21-1; j_call: TRBJ2-1
cdr3_aa: CASSATAVDTEAFF; cdr3_nt: TGCGCCAGCAGCGCGACAGCGGTCGACACTGAAGCTTTCTTT; clone_size: once; d_call: NA; v_call: TRBV5-1; j_call: TRBJ1-1
cdr3_aa: CASSQDAIYGYTF; cdr3_nt: TGTGCCAGCAGCCAAGATGCGATATATGGCTACACCTTC; clone_size: few; d_call: NA; v_call: TRBV3-1/TRBV3-2; j_call: TRBJ1-2
cdr3_aa: CASSGGGPEAFF; cdr3_nt: TGTGCCAGCAGTGGGGGGGGCCCTGAAGCTTTCTTT; clone_size: NA; d_call: NA; v_call: TRBV2; j_call: TRBJ1-1
cdr3_aa: CASSQDILAANEQFF; cdr3_nt: TGCGCCAGCAGCCAAGATATACTAGCGGCTAATGAGCAGTTCTTC; clone_size: NA; d_call: TRBD2; v_call: TRBV4-3; j_call: TRBJ2-1
cdr3_aa: CASSLTGTGGLNYGYTF; cdr3_nt: TGTGCCAGTAGTCTCACCGGGACAGGGGGCCTAAACTATGGCTACACCTTC; clone_size: once; d_call: TRBD1; v_call: TRBV19; j_call: TRBJ1-2
cdr3_aa: CASSETSFSYNEQFF; cdr3_nt: TGTGCCAGCAGCGAGACTAGTTTCTCCTACAATGAGCAGTTCTTC; clone_size: few; d_call: NA; v_call: TRBV9; j_call: TRBJ2-1
cdr3_aa: CASSILPSMTGGLSYEQYF; cdr3_nt: TGTGCCAGTAGCATACTCCCGTCTATGACGGGGGGGCTCTCCTACGAGCAGTACTTC; clone_size: few; d_call: TRBD2; v_call: TRBV19; j_call: TRBJ2-7
cdr3_aa: CATSDLESNQPQHF; cdr3_nt: TGTGCCACCAGTGATTTGGAAAGCAATCAGCCCCAGCATTTT; clone_size: few; d_call: NA; v_call: TRBV24-1; j_call: TRBJ1-5
cdr3_aa: CASSGVTGPTDTQYF; cdr3_nt: TGTGCCAGCAGCGGCGTTACTGGGCCCACAGATACGCAGTATTTT; clone_size: NA; d_call: NA; v_call: TRBV9; j_call: TRBJ2-3
cdr3_aa: CASSQQGMGNTIYF; cdr3_nt: TGTGCCAGCAGCCAACAGGGAATGGGAAACACCATATATTTT; clone_size: NA; d_call: NA; v_call: TRBV5-6; j_call: TRBJ1-3
cdr3_aa: CASSLTRGLQQDTQYF; cdr3_nt: TGCGCCAGCAGCTTGACTCGAGGGCTCCAGCAAGATACGCAGTATTTT; clone_size: once; d_call: NA; v_call: TRBV5-1; j_call: TRBJ2-3
cdr3_aa: CASGRSGQLQTAYEQYF; cdr3_nt: TGTGCCAGCGGAAGAAGTGGGCAGCTGCAAACAGCTTACGAGCAGTACTTC; clone_size: NA; d_call: NA; v_call: TRBV27; j_call: TRBJ2-7